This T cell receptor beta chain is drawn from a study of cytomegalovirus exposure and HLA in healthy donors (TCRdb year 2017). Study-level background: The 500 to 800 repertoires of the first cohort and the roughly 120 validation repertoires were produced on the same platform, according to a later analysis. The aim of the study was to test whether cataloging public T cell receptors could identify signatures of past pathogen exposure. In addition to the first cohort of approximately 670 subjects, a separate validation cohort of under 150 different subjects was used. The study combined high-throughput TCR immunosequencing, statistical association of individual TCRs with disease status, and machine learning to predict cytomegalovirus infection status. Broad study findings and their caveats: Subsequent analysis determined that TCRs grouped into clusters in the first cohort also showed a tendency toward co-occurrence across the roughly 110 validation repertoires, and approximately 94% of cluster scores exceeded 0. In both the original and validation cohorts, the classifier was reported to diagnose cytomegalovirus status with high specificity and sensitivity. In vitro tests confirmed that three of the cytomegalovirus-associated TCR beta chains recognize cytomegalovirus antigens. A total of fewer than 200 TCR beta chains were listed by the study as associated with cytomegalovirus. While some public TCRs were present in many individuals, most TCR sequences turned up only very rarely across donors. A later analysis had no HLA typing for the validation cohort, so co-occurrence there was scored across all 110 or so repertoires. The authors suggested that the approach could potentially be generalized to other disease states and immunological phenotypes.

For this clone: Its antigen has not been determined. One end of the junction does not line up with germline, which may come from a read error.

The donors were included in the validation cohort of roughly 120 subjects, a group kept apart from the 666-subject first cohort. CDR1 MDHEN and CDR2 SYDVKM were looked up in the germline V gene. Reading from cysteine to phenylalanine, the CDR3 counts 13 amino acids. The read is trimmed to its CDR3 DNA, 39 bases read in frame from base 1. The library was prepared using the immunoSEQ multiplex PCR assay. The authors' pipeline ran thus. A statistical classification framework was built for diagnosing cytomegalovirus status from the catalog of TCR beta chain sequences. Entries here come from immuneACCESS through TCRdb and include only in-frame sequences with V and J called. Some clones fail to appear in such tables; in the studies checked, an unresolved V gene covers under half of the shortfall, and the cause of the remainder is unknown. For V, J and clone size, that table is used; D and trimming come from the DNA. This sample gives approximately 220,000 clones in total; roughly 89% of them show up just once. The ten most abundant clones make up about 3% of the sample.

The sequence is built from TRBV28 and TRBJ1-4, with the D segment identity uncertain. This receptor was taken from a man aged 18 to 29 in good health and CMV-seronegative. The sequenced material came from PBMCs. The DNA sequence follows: TGTGCCTGCAGACAAGTTGATAATGAAAAACTGTTTTTT. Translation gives CACRQVDNEKLFF.